Below, 15 T cell receptor beta chains from the same sample are listed, as sequenced in a study of shared clonotypes between healthy human individuals. The protocol was immunoSEQ multiplex PCR, while the TCRdb copy is restricted to in-frame clones and leaves out a portion. The sample includes a few million clones, around 90% of them seen just once. Source material: naive CD4+ T cells sorted from blood. Sample subset: CD45RA+ positively selected. The receptor set was obtained from a man younger than 35 in good health.

This clone was picked up a small number of times. The rearrangement joins TRBV9 to TRBJ1-2, with a possible D match to TRBD1 (6 bases). The CDR3 totals 14 residues. The V end was cut by 0 bases, the J end by 4 bases, with 10 bases between. CDR1 SGDLS and CDR2 YYNGEE come from the germline V gene. The CDR3 loop is CASSVEGTPYGYTF. The CDR3 DNA sequence: TGTGCCAGCAGCGTAGAGGGGACACCCTATGGCTACACCTTC.

This rearrangement joins TRBV15 to TRBJ2-1, with D possibly matching TRBD2 (5 bases). V was trimmed by 4 bases and J by 6 bases, leaving 13 bases between them. The CDR3 length is 14 residues. The V gene's germline CDR1 is LNHNV and CDR2 YYDKDF (reference sequence). CDR3 sequence reads: CATSNDYGSNEQFF. CDR3 bases: TGTGCCACCAGCAACGACTACGGATCCAATGAGCAGTTCTTC.

The V and J genes are TRBV13 and TRBJ2-7, with 8 nucleotides matching TRBD1. The junction had 15 bases not matched to a gene; V was cut back by 7 bases and J by 7 bases. This CDR3 is built from 15 residues. Germline V gene data show CDR1 as PRHDT and CDR2 as FYEKMQ (reference sequence). The CDR3 is CASNFRRTGGGEQYF. CDR3 DNA sequence: TGTGCCAGCAACTTCCGGAGAACAGGGGGTGGAGAGCAGTACTTC.

This chain joins TRBV6-4 and TRBJ1-2; D unresolved. CDR1 MRHNA and CDR2 SNTAGT come from the germline V gene. Deletions cut 2 bases from V and 0 bases from J, with 7 bases between. The CDR3 extends over 14 amino acids. CDR3 DNA sequence: TGTGCCAGCAGTGACGGGGAGTCTAACTATGGCTACACCTTC. Translating gives CASSDGESNYGYTF.

This chain links TRBV19 with TRBJ2-2; 11 bases are a match to TRBD2. CDR3 size: 15 residues. The junction had 6 bases not matched to a gene; V was cut back by 6 bases and J by 6 bases. Germline V lookup: CDR1 LNHDA, CDR2 SQIVND (reference sequence). The DNA for the CDR3 is TGTGCCAGTAGATTTAGCGGGGGGGCCCCCGGGGAGCTGTTTTTT. It yields the protein CASRFSGGAPGELFF.

The V gene is TRBV27, the J gene TRBJ2-3, with D possibly being TRBD2 (6 bases). Looked up from germline, CDR1 is MNHEY and CDR2 is SMNVEV (reference sequence). CDR3 length: 16 amino acids. V lost 5 bases, J lost 1 base, and 16 bases lay in between. CDR3 nucleotides: TGTGCCAGCAGTGACCGGACTAAGAGCGGCACAGATACGCAGTATTTT. This gives the protein CASSDRTKSGTDTQYF.

The chain uses TRBV21-1 and TRBJ2-7. TRBV21-1 is a known pseudogene. This CDR3 has 10 amino acids. This chain's CDR3 is CASSKGTFFF. Written as DNA, the CDR3 is TGTGCCAGCAGCAAGGGGACCTTCTTTTTT.

The J gene is TRBJ2-2, the V gene TRBV10-3, with D perhaps TRBD1 (6 bases). CDR1 is ENHRY and CDR2 is SYGVKD in the germline V gene. V was cut by 0 bases and J by 7 bases, with 12 bases left in between. The CDR3 is 15 amino acids. CDR3 protein: CAISESTRGVGELFF. The DNA of the CDR3 is TGTGCCATCAGTGAGTCTACCAGGGGAGTCGGGGAGCTGTTTTTT.

The chain is built from TRBV28 and TRBJ2-1; 11 nucleotides agree with TRBD2. With V trimmed by 6 bases and J by 0 bases, 4 bases remained unmatched. Germline CDR1 reads MDHEN; CDR2 reads SYDVKM. The CDR3 runs 16 residues. The CDR3 DNA sequence: TGTGCCAGCAGCCTGGGACTAGCGGCCTCCTACAATGAGCAGTTCTTC. It encodes CASSLGLAASYNEQFF.

Turning to this clone: In the same sample, other DNA sequences code for this CDR3. The rearrangement links TRBV15 to TRBJ2-7; 14 bases are a match to TRBD2. This CDR3 spans 15 amino acids. The germline V gene encodes CDR1 LNHNV and CDR2 YYDKDF (reference sequence). The ends lost 3 bases at V and 4 bases at J; junction bases unmatched: 2. Here the CDR3 reads CATSRGTSGSYEQYF. CDR3 DNA: TGTGCCACCAGCAGGGGGACTAGCGGGAGTTACGAGCAGTACTTC.

This chain connects TRBV5-1 to TRBJ2-3; 8 nucleotides agree with TRBD2. V lost 6 bases, J lost 2 bases, and 11 bases stayed unmatched. The CDR3 loop spans 16 amino acids. The germline V gene encodes CDR1 SGHRS and CDR2 YFSETQ. The CDR3 region is CASTTSDLSITDTQYF. CDR3 DNA sequence: TGCGCCAGCACGACTAGCGACCTATCTATCACAGATACGCAGTATTTT. Variable domain in full (rest from reference TRBV5-1 and TRBJ2-3): KAGVTQTPRYLIKTRGQQVTLSCSPISGHRSVSWYQQTPGQGLQFLFEYFSETQRNKGNFPGRFSGRQFSNSRSEMNVSTLELGDSALYLCASTTSDLSITDTQYFGPGTRLTVL.

The chain combines TRBV6-6 with TRBJ1-5, with TRBD1 matching 8 bases. CDR3 size: 15 residues. Germline CDR1 and CDR2: MNHNY and SVGAGI (reference sequence). Unmatched junction bases numbered 4, after V lost 2 bases and J lost 4 bases. CDR3 nucleotide sequence: TGTGCCAGCAGTTACGCAGGGGGCAGGAATCAGCCCCAGCATTTT. As protein: CASSYAGGRNQPQHF.

The CDR3 DNA is TGTGCCAGCAGTGACCCCTCGGACAGGGGCTATGGCTACACCTTC. Its translation is CASSDPSDRGYGYTF. V gene TRBV6-1 combines with J gene TRBJ1-2; 9 bases map to TRBD1. V gave up 3 bases and J gave up 4 bases; unmatched junction bases: 6. Germline V gives CDR1 MNHNS, CDR2 SASEGT. This CDR3 contains 15 residues.

This clone was observed once. The V gene is TRBV5-6, the J gene TRBJ2-3; D possibly corresponds to TRBD2 (5 bases). The ends were cut back, 0 bases at V and 8 bases at J, with 16 bases in the middle. The CDR3 spans 15 residues. Germline V lookup: CDR1 SGHDT, CDR2 YYEEEE. The CDR3 loop is CASSLVSGGRGTQYF. In DNA form, the CDR3 reads TGTGCCAGCAGCTTGGTAAGCGGAGGCCGGGGTACGCAGTATTTT.

The V call is TRBV7-2, the J call TRBJ2-3; possibly TRBD2 for D (6 bases). There are 16 residues in the CDR3. V lost 1 base to trimming and J lost 2 bases, with 13 bases between them. CDR1 SGHTA and CDR2 FQGNSA come from the germline V gene. CDR3 nucleotide sequence: TGTGCCAGCAGCTTAGGGAGGGATCAGGCCACAGATACGCAGTATTTT. Its protein is CASSLGRDQATDTQYF.